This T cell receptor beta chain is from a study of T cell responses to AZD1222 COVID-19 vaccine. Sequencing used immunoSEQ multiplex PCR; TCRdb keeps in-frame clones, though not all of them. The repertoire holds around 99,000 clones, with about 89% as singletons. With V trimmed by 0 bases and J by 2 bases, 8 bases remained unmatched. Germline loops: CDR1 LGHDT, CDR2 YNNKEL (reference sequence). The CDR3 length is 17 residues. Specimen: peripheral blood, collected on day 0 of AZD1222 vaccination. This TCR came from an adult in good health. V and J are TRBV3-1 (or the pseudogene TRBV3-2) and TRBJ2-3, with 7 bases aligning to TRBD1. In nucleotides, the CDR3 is TGTGCCAGCAGCCAAGAGGTGGACAGGAATCACACAGATACGCAGTATTTT. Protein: CASSQEVDRNHTDTQYF.